A selection of T cell receptor beta chains follows, all from one sample in a study of T cell repertoires in cytomegalovirus infection. TCRdb re-analysed the reads in MiXCR, keeping a single row per CDR3 protein. The data hold fewer than 1,000,000 distinct CDR3 sequences, with approximately 31% observed a single time. The antigens for these receptors are not known. The sequencing here drew on cultured CD8+ T cells from PBMCs, taken from culture after CMV antigen stimulation. These receptors were obtained from a human donor in good health (CMV status not recorded). Some clones in this sample may be carry-over from other donors' samples. Both conserved end residues are part of each CDR3. D genes are given only for firm matches. Clone sizes are given selectively: once, few, many, or a class where the clone is expanded.

D gene,J gene,V gene,clone size,CDR3 protein,CDR3 DNA
-,TRBJ1-3,TRBV7-2,many,CASSPGGYLSGNTIYF,TGTGCCAGCAGCCCCGGTGGATACCTCTCTGGAAACACCATATATTTT
TRBD1,TRBJ1-2,TRBV12-5,few,CASGFDRGLDRGYTF,TGTGCTAGTGGTTTCGACAGGGGGCTCGACCGGGGCTACACCTTC
TRBD1,TRBJ1-4,TRBV12-3/TRBV12-4,-,CASRRTGLVEKLFF,TGTGCCAGCAGAAGGACAGGCTTGGTTGAAAAACTGTTTTTT
TRBD1,TRBJ2-2,TRBV6-5,-,CASSTGTGLPSTNTRELFF,TGTGCCAGCAGCACCGGGACAGGGCTCCCTAGTACGAACACCAGGGAGCTGTTTTTT
-,TRBJ2-1,TRBV7-2,-,CASSLGSGPRGEQFF,TGTGCCAGCAGCTTAGGGAGCGGGCCCAGGGGTGAGCAGTTCTTC
-,TRBJ2-3,TRBV6-1,-,CASSNTGTDTQYF,TGTGCCAGCAGTAACACAGGGACAGATACGCAGTATTTT
TRBD1,TRBJ2-5,TRBV7-3,-,CTSSLTGTGLLRETQYF,TGTACCAGCAGCTTAACGGGGACAGGGCTTCTCAGAGAGACCCAGTACTTC
-,TRBJ1-2,TRBV5-1,-,CASSLMPGQIYGYTF,TGCGCCAGCAGCTTGATGCCGGGTCAGATCTATGGCTACACCTTC
TRBD1,TRBJ1-1,TRBV28,-,CASTLTGGLNTEAFF,TGTGCCAGCACCCTAACAGGGGGCCTAAACACTGAAGCTTTCTTT
-,TRBJ1-1,TRBV29-1,few,CSDLRGLAAFF,TGCAGCGACCTCCGGGGCTTGGCAGCTTTCTTT
-,TRBJ2-1,TRBV6-6,-,CASSYSISDYDEQFF,TGTGCCAGCAGTTACTCGATTTCAGACTACGATGAGCAGTTCTTC
-,TRBJ2-5,TRBV4-3,few,CASSQDSGSSGETQYF,TGCGCCAGCAGCCAAGACTCAGGGTCCTCGGGGGAGACCCAGTACTTC
TRBD1,TRBJ1-4,TRBV6-6,many,CASSYVDRVGEKLFF,TGTGCCAGCAGTTACGTGGACAGGGTGGGCGAAAAACTGTTTTTT
-,TRBJ2-5,TRBV18,-,CASSHPGSPQETQYF,TGTGCCAGCTCACACCCGGGAAGTCCACAAGAGACCCAGTACTTC
-,TRBJ2-5,TRBV6-5,-,CASSYSALTETQYF,TGTGCCAGCAGTTACTCGGCTTTGACAGAGACCCAGTACTTC
-,TRBJ2-3,TRBV7-9,-,CAMLDLSRWTQYF,TGTGCCATGCTGGACCTGTCCAGATGGACGCAGTATTTT
TRBD1,TRBJ2-5,TRBV19,-,CASSNWERGLETQYF,TGTGCCAGTAGTAACTGGGAAAGGGGGCTCGAGACCCAGTACTTC
-,TRBJ2-7,TRBV18,-,CASSTSTYEQYF,TGTGCCAGCTCTACCAGTACCTACGAGCAGTACTTC
TRBD1,TRBJ1-3,TRBV6-6,few,CASSGVTGDSGNTIYF,TGTGCCAGCAGTGGGGTGACAGGGGATTCTGGAAACACCATATATTTT
-,TRBJ1-2,TRBV27,few,CATRPGGENYGYTF,TGTGCCACCCGGCCAGGAGGCGAAAACTATGGCTACACCTTC
-,TRBJ2-5,TRBV15,-,CATRRVGQETQYF,TGTGCCACCAGGAGGGTAGGGCAAGAGACCCAGTACTTC
TRBD1,TRBJ2-2,TRBV27,-,CASRTGAGELFF,TGTGCCAGCAGGACAGGGGCCGGGGAGCTGTTTTTT